Sequencing of this TCR beta chain was carried out in a study of early T cells in non-severe SARS-CoV-2 infection. Per germline, CDR1 MNHNS and CDR2 SASEGT. CDR3 size: 16 residues. The V gene lost 5 bases and the J gene lost 4 bases, with 20 bases spanning the gap. TCRdb re-derived calls from the 5' RACE reads in MiXCR, one entry per CDR3 protein. The profile shows around 12,000 distinct CDR3 sequences, 4% to 5.5% of them singletons. By proportion, this clonotype is medium-sized. This chain joins TRBV6-1 and TRBJ1-2; the D gene is possibly TRBD1 (6 bases). This TCR was recovered from an adult who was a healthcare worker with PCR-confirmed SARS-CoV-2 infection or an uninfected control (not recorded which). Sequenced input: whole blood. CDR3 coding DNA: TGTGCCAGCAGTTATCCGGGACAACTCCGAATCTATGGCTACACCTTC. Translated, it gives CASSYPGQLRIYGYTF.